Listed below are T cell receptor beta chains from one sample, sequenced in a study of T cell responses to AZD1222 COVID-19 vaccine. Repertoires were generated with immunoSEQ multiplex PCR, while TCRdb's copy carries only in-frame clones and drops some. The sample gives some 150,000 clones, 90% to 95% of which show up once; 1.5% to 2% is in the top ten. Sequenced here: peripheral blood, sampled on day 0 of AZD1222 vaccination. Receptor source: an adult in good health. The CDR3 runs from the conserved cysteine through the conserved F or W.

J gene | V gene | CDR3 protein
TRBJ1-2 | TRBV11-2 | CASSLTVSGDYGYTF
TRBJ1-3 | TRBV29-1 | CSVVSAGNTIYF
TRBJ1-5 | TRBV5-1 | CASSLSGSNQPQHF
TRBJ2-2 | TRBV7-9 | CASSFQGDTGELFF
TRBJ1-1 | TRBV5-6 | CASSGTYEAFF
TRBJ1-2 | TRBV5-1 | CASSPSGTGGLAYGYTF
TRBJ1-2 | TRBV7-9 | CASSLVAGRGYTF
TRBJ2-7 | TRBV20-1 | CSASHQVREQYF
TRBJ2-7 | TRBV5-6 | CASSLWVAEQYF
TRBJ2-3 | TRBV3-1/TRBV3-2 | CASSQDHPLSTDTQYF
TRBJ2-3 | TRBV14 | CASSPTGGVDTQYF
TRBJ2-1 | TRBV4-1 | CASSQGTGKGEQFF
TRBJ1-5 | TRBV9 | CASSVEPGNQPQHF
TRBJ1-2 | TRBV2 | CASSMLGGYGYTF
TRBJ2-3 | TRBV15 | CATSRQRGGGDTQYF